These 13 T cell receptor beta chains came from one sample sequenced in a study of OX40 agonist ivuxolimab in advanced cancers. This table comes from immunoSEQ multiplex PCR, and its TCRdb copy is limited to in-frame clones, with some not included. This sample has about 120,000 clones; approximately 89% occur once, and the top ten carry around 0.26%. The source was CD4+ or CD8+ T cells sorted from blood, collected in a trial of the OX40 agonist ivuxolimab. These receptors were collected from an adult with an advanced solid tumor such as melanoma, head and neck, liver or kidney cancer.

This chain links TRBV7-2 with TRBJ1-5, with D possibly TRBD1 on 6 matching bases. CDR3 length: 16 amino acids. The germline V gene encodes CDR1 SGHTA and CDR2 FQGNSA. The ends were cut back, 1 base at V and 6 bases at J, with 16 bases in the middle. The CDR3 region is CASSLEGTGAGQPQHF. CDR3 nucleotides: TGTGCCAGCAGCTTAGAAGGGACGGGGGCCGGTCAGCCCCAGCATTTT. The full variable domain, its missing parts supplied by reference TRBV7-2 and TRBJ1-5, is GAGVSQSPSNKVTEKGKDVELRCDPISGHTALYWYRQSLGQGLEFLIYFQGNSAPDKSGLPSDRFSAERTGGSVSTLTIQRTQQEDSAVYLCASSLEGTGAGQPQHFGDGTRLSIL.

In this sample, this clone turned up once. The chain combines TRBV7-2 with TRBJ2-2, with unresolved D. This CDR3 contains 15 residues. The V gene lost 0 bases and the J gene lost 3 bases, with 8 bases spanning the gap. CDR1 and CDR2 (germline): SGHTA, FQGNSA. This CDR3 is CASSLAGPYTGELFF. Here the CDR3 DNA reads TGTGCCAGCAGCTTAGCTGGGCCGTACACCGGGGAGCTGTTTTTT.

The chain joins TRBV9 to TRBJ1-4; maybe TRBD1 (5 bases). The CDR3 length is 15 residues. The V and J ends lost 4 bases and 8 bases respectively, with 18 bases between them. Germline V CDR1 and CDR2: SGDLS, YYNGEE. The CDR3 coding sequence is TGTGCCAGCAGCTCGGGGGATCTCTTAGTGGAAAAACTGTTTTTT. It codes for CASSSGDLLVEKLFF.

The chain joins TRBV7-3 to TRBJ2-5; 11 bases are a match to TRBD1. Germline CDR1 and CDR2: SGHTA and FQGTGA. The V segment lost 5 bases and the J segment 5 bases; nucleotides outside the gene matches: 7. CDR3 length: 15 amino acids. The CDR3 coding sequence is TGTGCCAGCAGCCCTGGACAGGGGGCATGGGAGACCCAGTACTTC. Its protein product is CASSPGQGAWETQYF.

V and J are TRBV5-8 and TRBJ2-3, with a tentative D call TRBD2 (5 bases). Between the trimmed V and J ends, which lost 1 base and 4 bases, there was a span of 13 bases. CDR1 is SGHTS, CDR2 YDEGEE, per germline. The CDR3 is 15 amino acids. Here the CDR3 DNA reads TGTGCCAGCAGCTTGAGGGAGCCCCTCTCAGATACGCAGTATTTT. Its translation is CASSLREPLSDTQYF.

The chain carries TRBV6-6 and TRBJ2-2; 7 bases are a match to TRBD1. This CDR3 region has 15 residues. J was trimmed by 4 bases and V by 5 bases; bases with no gene match: 7. Germline values: CDR1 MNHNY, CDR2 SVGAGI (reference sequence). In DNA, the CDR3 is TGTGCCAGCAGTCGTAGGGGGCGAAGCACCGGGGAGCTGTTTTTT. Translation gives CASSRRGRSTGELFF.

This rearrangement joins TRBV4-3 to TRBJ1-3; D is undetermined. The CDR3 loop spans 15 amino acids. Germline assignment: CDR1 LGHNA and CDR2 YSLEER. The V and J ends lost 0 bases and 0 bases respectively, with 6 bases between them. The CDR3 protein is CASSQDWSSGNTIYF. The CDR3 region has the DNA TGCGCCAGCAGCCAAGATTGGTCCTCTGGAAACACCATATATTTT.

The CDR3 nucleotides read TGCGCCAGCAGCCGGGAGGACAGCGACAATGAGCAGTTCTTC. It translates to CASSREDSDNEQFF. The chain is built from TRBV4-3 and TRBJ2-1; D is tentatively TRBD1 or TRBD2 (6 bases each). Germline V gene lookup returns CDR1 LGHNA and CDR2 YSLEER. CDR3 length: 14 residues. The V and J ends lost 4 bases and 5 bases respectively, with 12 bases between them.

The genes are TRBV19 and TRBJ2-4; 8 bases line up with TRBD2. This CDR3 spans 18 amino acids. J gave up 0 bases and V 5 bases, and 12 bases lay outside the gene matches. Germline V gives CDR1 LNHDA, CDR2 SQIVND (reference sequence). CDR3 region: CASSQTTLAGLAKNIQYF. For the CDR3, the DNA is TGTGCCAGTAGTCAGACTACATTAGCGGGGCTAGCCAAAAACATTCAGTACTTC.

V and J are TRBV6-6 and TRBJ1-2; TRBD1 aligns across 8 bases. This CDR3 contains 14 residues. V was clipped by 5 bases and J by 5 bases; unmatched bases: 7. Germline V gives CDR1 MNHNY, CDR2 SVGAGI (reference sequence). This CDR3 reads CASSRQGNLYGYTF. CDR3 sequence (DNA): TGTGCCAGCAGTCGACAGGGGAACCTGTATGGCTACACCTTC.

This CDR3 reads CAWSVGLQLFF. CDR3 DNA: TGTGCCTGGAGTGTAGGACTCCAACTGTTTTTT. The genes are TRBV30 and TRBJ1-4; no firm D call. CDR3 length: 11 amino acids. V was shortened by 0 bases and J by 12 bases, with 8 bases between the two germline ends. The germline CDR1 and CDR2 sequences are GTSNPN and SVGIG (reference sequence).

This clone came up a few times. The CDR3 bases are TGTGCCAGCAGCTTAGATAGCAATTCACCCCTCCACTTT. Translation gives CASSLDSNSPLHF. The chain couples TRBV7-9 to TRBJ1-6; D is undetermined. Trimming shortened V by 1 base and J by 7 bases, and 5 bases separated the two germline ends. The CDR3 length is 13 residues. The germline gives CDR1 SEHNR, CDR2 FQNEAQ (reference sequence). The whole variable domain, remainder taken from reference TRBV7-9 and TRBJ1-6, is DTGVSQNPRHKITKRGQNVTFRCDPISEHNRLYWYRQTLGQGPEFLTYFQNEAQLEKSRLLSDRFSAERPKGSFSTLEIQRTEQGDSAMYLCASSLDSNSPLHFGNGTRLTVT.

As DNA, the CDR3 is TGTGCCAGCAGCTTAGGCGGGACAACACAAGAGACCCAGTACTTC. It encodes CASSLGGTTQETQYF. The V call is TRBV11-3, the J call TRBJ2-5; D possibly uses TRBD1 or TRBD2 (6 bases each). Deletions cut 1 base from V and 2 bases from J, with 11 bases between. The CDR3 length is 15 residues. Per the germline V gene, CDR1 is SGHNT and CDR2 is YENEEA.